This TCR beta chain originates from a study of blood T cell repertoires in COVID-19. Profiling relied on immunoSEQ multiplex PCR, and the TCRdb table lists in-frame clones only, not all of them. The sample gives about 140,000 clones, 84% of which show up once; approximately 9% is in the top ten. Germline V gives CDR1 SGHRS, CDR2 YFSETQ. The CDR3 runs 14 residues. Trimming took off 4 bases at V and 3 bases at J, with 12 bases between the two ends. This clone was detected a few times. V is TRBV5-1 and J is TRBJ2-3; possible D gene TRBD1, 6 bases. This clonotype was sampled from a woman over 75 in a cohort sampled during active or convalescent COVID-19. The sample comprised peripheral blood. The CDR3 here is CASSPTTGTDTQYF. The CDR3 coding sequence is TGCGCCAGCAGCCCGACCACAGGGACAGATACGCAGTATTTT.